The sequence of this TCR beta chain was determined in a study of blood T cell repertoires in COVID-19. The repertoire was sequenced with immunoSEQ multiplex PCR; TCRdb's copy has only in-frame clones and lacks some. The sample shows 100,000 to 150,000 clones, around nine tenths of them seen only once. CDR3 length equals 14 residues. Germline values: CDR1 SGHAT, CDR2 FQDESV (reference sequence). V trimming: 4 bases; J trimming: 10 bases; junction bases outside the gene matches: 5. This clone was recorded only once. What was sequenced was peripheral blood. This TCR derives from a woman aged 80 or older with acute or convalescent COVID-19. This chain connects TRBV11-1 to TRBJ1-6, with 9 bases lining up with TRBD1. As DNA, the CDR3 is TGTGCCAGCAGCTCGGACAGGGGAGCCTCACCCCTCCACTTT. Residues: CASSSDRGASPLHF.